The T cell receptor (beta chain) under discussion was sequenced for a study of CD8 T cells in ankylosing spondylitis (dated by TCRdb to between 2016 and 2019). Study-level background: T cell receptor beta repertoires were profiled in healthy donors and ankylosing spondylitis patients so that disease-linked TCR variants could be found. The full study cohort was made up of about 24 ankylosing spondylitis patients and 108 healthy donors. Peripheral blood was sampled, and synovial fluid was additionally collected from ankylosing spondylitis patients.

TCRdb records Illumina HiSeq 2500 as the sequencer. Quantitative 5'-RACE with molecular barcodes was used to prepare TCR beta libraries. Under the source paper's analysis protocol: Disease-linked TCR variants were identified with a new computational method built on a probabilistic model of VDJ rearrangement. TCRdb ran its own pipeline on the public reads, namely fastp trimming at Q25 and MiXCR clone calling, and kept in-frame beta chains. Rows with one shared CDR3 protein collapse into an entry with the most common genes and DNA. These V and J calls rely on TCRdb rather than the paper's analysis. Across this sample there are about 140,000 distinct CDR3 sequences, with 7% to 10% seen only once. Roughly 7.2% of the sample goes to the ten largest clones. As regards this clonotype: The antigen it recognizes is unknown. Base quality data are lacking; no much larger clone is found one base away.

Broader findings and caveats from the paper: Blood from ankylosing spondylitis patients appeared to be characterized by a TCR beta motif made up of under ten highly homologous amino acid variants. Some motif variants had previously been reported in the synovial fluid and blood of reactive arthritis patients, which suggests shared mechanisms of disease initiation. The disease-linked clones had a CD8+ phenotype and were found at relatively low frequencies in peripheral blood. According to the report, matched synovial fluid samples from ankylosing spondylitis patients were significantly enriched for the disease-linked clones.

Synovial fluid samples were matched to blood samples from the same ankylosing spondylitis patients. The TCR sequence derives from a male donor with ankylosing spondylitis. Source material: synovial fluid, either unsorted or a sorted T cell fraction (not recorded which).

The nucleotide sequence is TGCGCCAGCAGCTTGGAGGGGGTTCCTGAAGCTTTCTTT. The encoded protein is CASSLEGVPEAFF. The rearrangement combines TRBV5-1 with TRBJ1-1; TRBD1 is a possible D gene, resting on 6 matching bases. The CDR3 spans 13 residues, from the cysteine through the phenylalanine. Here the CDR3 DNA is all that survives: 39 bases in frame from base 1. CDR1 and CDR2, per the germline V gene, are SGHRS and YFSETQ. The trim is 0 bases for V and 6 bases for J, with a gap of 9 bases between the germline ends.